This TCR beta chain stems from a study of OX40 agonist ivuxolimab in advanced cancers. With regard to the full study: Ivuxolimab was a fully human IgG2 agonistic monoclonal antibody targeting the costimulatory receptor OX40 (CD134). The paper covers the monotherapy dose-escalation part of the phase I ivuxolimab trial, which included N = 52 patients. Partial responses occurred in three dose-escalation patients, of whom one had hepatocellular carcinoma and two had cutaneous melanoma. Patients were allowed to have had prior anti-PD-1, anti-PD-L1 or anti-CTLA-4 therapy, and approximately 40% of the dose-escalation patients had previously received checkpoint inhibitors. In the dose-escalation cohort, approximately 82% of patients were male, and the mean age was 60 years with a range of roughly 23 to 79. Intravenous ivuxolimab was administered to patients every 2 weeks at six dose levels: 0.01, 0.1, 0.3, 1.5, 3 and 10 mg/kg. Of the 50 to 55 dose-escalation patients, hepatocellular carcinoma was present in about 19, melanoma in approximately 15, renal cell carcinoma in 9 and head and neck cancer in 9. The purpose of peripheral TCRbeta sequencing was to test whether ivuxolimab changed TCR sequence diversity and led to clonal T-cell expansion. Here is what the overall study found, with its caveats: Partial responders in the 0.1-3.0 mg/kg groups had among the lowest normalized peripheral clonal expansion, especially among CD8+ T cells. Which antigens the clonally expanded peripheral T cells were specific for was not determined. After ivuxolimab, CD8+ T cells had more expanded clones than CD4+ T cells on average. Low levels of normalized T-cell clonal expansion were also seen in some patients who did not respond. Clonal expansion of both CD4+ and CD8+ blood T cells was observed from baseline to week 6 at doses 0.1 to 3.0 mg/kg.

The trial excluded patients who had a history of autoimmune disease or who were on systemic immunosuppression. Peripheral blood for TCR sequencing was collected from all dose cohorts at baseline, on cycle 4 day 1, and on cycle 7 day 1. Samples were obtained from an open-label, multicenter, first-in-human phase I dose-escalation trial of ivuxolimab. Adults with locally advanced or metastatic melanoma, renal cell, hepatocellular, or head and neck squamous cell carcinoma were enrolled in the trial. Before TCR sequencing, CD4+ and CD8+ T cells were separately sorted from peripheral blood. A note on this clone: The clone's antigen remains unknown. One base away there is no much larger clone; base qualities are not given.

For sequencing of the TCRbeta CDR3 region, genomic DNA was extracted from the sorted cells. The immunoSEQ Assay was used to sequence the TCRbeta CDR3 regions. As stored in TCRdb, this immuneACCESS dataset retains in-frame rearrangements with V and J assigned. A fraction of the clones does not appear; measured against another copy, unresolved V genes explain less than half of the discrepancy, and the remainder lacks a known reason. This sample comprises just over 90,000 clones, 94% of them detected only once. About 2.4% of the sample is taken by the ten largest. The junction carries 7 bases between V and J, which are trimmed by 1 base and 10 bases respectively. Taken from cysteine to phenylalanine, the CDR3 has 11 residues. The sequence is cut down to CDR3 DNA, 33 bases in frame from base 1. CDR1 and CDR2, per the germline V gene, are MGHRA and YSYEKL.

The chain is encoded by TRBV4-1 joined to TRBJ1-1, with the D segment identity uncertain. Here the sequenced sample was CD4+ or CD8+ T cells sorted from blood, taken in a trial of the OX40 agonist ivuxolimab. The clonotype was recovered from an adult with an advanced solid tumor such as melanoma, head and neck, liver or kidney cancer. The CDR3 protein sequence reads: CASSQVGLAFF. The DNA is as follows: TGCGCCAGCAGCCAAGTAGGTTTAGCTTTCTTT.